This T cell receptor (beta chain) emerged from a study of blood T cell repertoires in COVID-19. Background on the study: PBMCs, B-cell-depleted T cells, or T cells were the source of the cDNA or gDNA that made up the material.

J was trimmed by 2 bases and V by 1 base; bases with no gene match: 8. The CDR3 has 17 amino acids. The V gene's germline CDR1 is MNHEY and CDR2 SMNVEV (reference sequence). TCRdb's table, derived via immunoSEQ multiplex PCR, lists solely in-frame clones and lacks some. The sample holds 150,000 to 200,000 clones, about 80% seen once. The specimen sequenced was peripheral blood. The TCR was taken from an elderly woman with acute or convalescent COVID-19. The V call is TRBV27, the J call TRBJ2-1, with 7 bases lining up with TRBD2. The CDR3 region is CASSLYPGGGTYNEQFF. The CDR3 DNA reads TGTGCCAGCAGTTTATATCCTGGCGGGGGTACCTACAATGAGCAGTTCTTC.